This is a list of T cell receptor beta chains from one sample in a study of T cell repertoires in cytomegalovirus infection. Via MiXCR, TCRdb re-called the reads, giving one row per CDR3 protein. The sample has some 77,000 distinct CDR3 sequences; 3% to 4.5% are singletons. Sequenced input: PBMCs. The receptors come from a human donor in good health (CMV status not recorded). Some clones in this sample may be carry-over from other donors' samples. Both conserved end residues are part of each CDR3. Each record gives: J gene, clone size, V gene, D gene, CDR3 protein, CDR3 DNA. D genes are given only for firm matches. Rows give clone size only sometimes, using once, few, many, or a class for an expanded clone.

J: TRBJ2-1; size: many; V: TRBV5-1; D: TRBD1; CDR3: CASRTGGKGVDEQFF; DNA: TGCGCCAGCAGGACAGGGGGTAAAGGAGTCGATGAGCAGTTCTTC
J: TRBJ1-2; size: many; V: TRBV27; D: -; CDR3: CASSWVPPANYGYTF; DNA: TGTGCCAGCAGTTGGGTTCCACCAGCTAACTATGGCTACACCTTC
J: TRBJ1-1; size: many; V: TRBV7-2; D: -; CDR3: CASSSNLVRGEAFF; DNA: TGTGCCAGCAGCTCCAACCTCGTGCGGGGTGAAGCTTTCTTT
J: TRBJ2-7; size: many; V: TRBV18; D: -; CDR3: CASSLDNGLGLSYEQYF; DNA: TGTGCCAGCTCACTTGACAACGGACTGGGACTCTCCTACGAGCAGTACTTC
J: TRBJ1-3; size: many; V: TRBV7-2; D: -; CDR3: CASSLEWGNTIYF; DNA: TGTGCCAGCAGCTTAGAATGGGGAAACACCATATATTTT
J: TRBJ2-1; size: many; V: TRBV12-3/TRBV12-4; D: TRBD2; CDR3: CASRFRDGGGEQFF; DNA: TGTGCCAGCAGATTCCGGGACGGGGGGGGTGAGCAGTTCTTC
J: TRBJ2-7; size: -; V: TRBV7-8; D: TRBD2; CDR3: CASSLTPSGGAGEQYF; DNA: TGTGCCAGCAGCCTAACACCTAGCGGGGGGGCGGGGGAGCAGTACTTC
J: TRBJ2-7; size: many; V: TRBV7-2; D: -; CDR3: CASSLERQGQYF; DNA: TGTGCCAGCAGCTTAGAAAGGCAGGGACAGTACTTC
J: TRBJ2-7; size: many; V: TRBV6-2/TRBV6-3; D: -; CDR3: CASSYNLERKAYEQYF; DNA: TGTGCCAGCAGTTACAACTTGGAAAGGAAGGCCTACGAGCAGTACTTC
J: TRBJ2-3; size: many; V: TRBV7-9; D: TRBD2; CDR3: CASSSSGGGTDTQYF; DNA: TGTGCCAGCAGCTCAAGCGGGGGGGGCACAGATACGCAGTATTTT
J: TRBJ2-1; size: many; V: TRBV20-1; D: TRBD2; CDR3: CSARDPQLAGGHEQFF; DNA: TGCAGTGCTAGAGACCCCCAGTTAGCGGGTGGCCATGAGCAGTTCTTC
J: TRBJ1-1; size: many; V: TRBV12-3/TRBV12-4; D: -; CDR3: CASRDPANTEAFF; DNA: TGTGCCAGCAGGGATCCAGCGAACACTGAAGCTTTCTTT
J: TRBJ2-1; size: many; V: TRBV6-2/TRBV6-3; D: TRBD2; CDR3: CASSRSSSGGAYEQFF; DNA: TGTGCCAGCAGCCGCTCCTCCAGCGGGGGGGCATATGAGCAGTTCTTC
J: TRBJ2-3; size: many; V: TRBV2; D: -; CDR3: CASSTQQTYTDTQYF; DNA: TGTGCCAGCAGTACGCAGCAGACCTACACAGATACGCAGTATTTT
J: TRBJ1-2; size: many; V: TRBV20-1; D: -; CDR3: CSARESGAYGYTF; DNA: TGCAGTGCTAGAGAGTCAGGGGCCTATGGCTACACCTTC
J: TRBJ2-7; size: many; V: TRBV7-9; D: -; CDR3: CASSPRAATYEQYF; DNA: TGTGCCAGCAGCCCGCGGGCAGCCACCTACGAGCAGTACTTC
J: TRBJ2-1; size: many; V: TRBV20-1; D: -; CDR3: CSAIQYEQFF; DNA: TGCAGTGCTATCCAATATGAGCAGTTCTTC
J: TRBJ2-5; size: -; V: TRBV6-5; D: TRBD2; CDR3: CASNGLAGRETQYF; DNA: TGTGCCAGCAACGGACTAGCGGGGAGGGAGACCCAGTACTTC
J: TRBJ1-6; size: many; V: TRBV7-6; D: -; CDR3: CASSLEGNSPLHF; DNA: TGTGCCAGCAGCCTAGAGGGGAATTCACCCCTCCACTTT
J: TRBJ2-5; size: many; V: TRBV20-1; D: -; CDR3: CSAREGRGETQYF; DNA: TGCAGTGCAAGGGAGGGTAGGGGGGAGACCCAGTACTTC
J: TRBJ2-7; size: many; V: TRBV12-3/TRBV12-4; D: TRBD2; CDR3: CASSFRRPAGGPGQYF; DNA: TGTGCCAGCAGTTTTCGTCGTCCAGCGGGGGGGCCTGGGCAGTACTTC
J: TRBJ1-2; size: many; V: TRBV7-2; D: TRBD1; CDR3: CASSVRQGGYTF; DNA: TGTGCCAGCAGCGTCCGACAGGGTGGCTACACCTTC
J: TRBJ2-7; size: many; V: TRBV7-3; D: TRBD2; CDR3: CASSYLAGGPYEQYF; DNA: TGTGCCAGCAGCTATCTAGCGGGGGGTCCCTACGAGCAGTACTTC
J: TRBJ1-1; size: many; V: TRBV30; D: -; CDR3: CAQWGSTLVGTEAFF; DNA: TGTGCCCAGTGGGGGTCGACACTCGTCGGGACTGAAGCTTTCTTT
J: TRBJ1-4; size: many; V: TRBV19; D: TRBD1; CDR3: CASSGTARGEKLFF; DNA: TGTGCCAGTAGCGGGACAGCCCGGGGTGAAAAACTGTTTTTT
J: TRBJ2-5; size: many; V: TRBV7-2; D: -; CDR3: CASSSLGTPQETQYF; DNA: TGTGCCAGCAGCTCCCTCGGGACACCCCAAGAGACCCAGTACTTC
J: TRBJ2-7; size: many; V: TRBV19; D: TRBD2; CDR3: CASSPGGSGVPYEQYF; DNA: TGTGCCAGTAGTCCTGGGGGTAGCGGGGTACCCTACGAGCAGTACTTC
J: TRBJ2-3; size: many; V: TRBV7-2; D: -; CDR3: CASSILADTQYF; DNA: TGTGCCAGCAGCATTCTGGCAGATACGCAGTATTTT
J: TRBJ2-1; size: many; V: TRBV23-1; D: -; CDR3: CASSLRGRGRPNEQFF; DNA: TGCGCCAGCAGTCTTCGGGGCAGGGGTAGACCCAATGAGCAGTTCTTC
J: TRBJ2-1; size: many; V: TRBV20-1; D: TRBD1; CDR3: CSARRTGPNEQFF; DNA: TGCAGTGCTAGAAGGACAGGTCCGAATGAGCAGTTCTTC
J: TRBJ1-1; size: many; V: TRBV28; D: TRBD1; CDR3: CASSFLTPGQGLENTEAFF; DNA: TGTGCCAGCAGTTTCCTAACGCCGGGACAGGGATTGGAGAACACTGAAGCTTTCTTT
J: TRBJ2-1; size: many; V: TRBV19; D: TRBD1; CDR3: CASRGTVYNEQFF; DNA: TGTGCCAGTAGGGGGACAGTCTACAATGAGCAGTTCTTC
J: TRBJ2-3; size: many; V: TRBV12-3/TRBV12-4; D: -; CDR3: CASTDQGGYTDTQYF; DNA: TGTGCCAGCACCGACCAAGGGGGATACACAGATACGCAGTATTTT
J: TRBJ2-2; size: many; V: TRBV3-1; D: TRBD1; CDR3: CASSHRRPQGDRELFF; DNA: TGTGCCAGCAGCCATCGAAGACCCCAGGGGGACCGGGAGCTGTTTTTT
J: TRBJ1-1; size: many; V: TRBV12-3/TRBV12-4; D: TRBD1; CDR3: CASSFNRGTEAFF; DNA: TGTGCCAGCAGTTTCAACAGGGGCACTGAAGCTTTCTTT
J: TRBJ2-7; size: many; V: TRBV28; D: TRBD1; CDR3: CASSLGTGYEQYF; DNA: TGTGCCAGCAGTCTCGGGACAGGCTACGAGCAGTACTTC
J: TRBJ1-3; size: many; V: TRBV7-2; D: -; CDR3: CASSLGLADRSGNTIYF; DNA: TGTGCCAGCAGCTTAGGCCTAGCCGACCGTTCTGGAAACACCATATATTTT
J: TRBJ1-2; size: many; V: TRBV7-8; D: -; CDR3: CASSLDGTNYGYTF; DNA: TGTGCCAGCAGCTTAGACGGAACGAACTATGGCTACACCTTC
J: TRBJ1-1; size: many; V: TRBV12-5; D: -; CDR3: CASGFSSGRNTEAFF; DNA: TGTGCTAGTGGTTTTTCTTCCGGGAGGAACACTGAAGCTTTCTTT